What follows are 18 T cell receptor beta chains derived from one specimen sequenced in a study of control samples from healthy donors and cancer patients. Here immunoSEQ multiplex PCR was the method, and the copy in TCRdb shows in-frame clones only, minus some. The top ten hold nearly 6% of the sample, which has about 61,000 clones, around 87% seen once. Input material: PBMCs. Source of these receptors: a man in his 60s with colorectal cancer.

V usage is TRBV7-8 and J usage is TRBJ2-1, with TRBD2 matching over 15 bases. CDR1 and CDR2 from the germline V gene are SGHVS and FQNEAQ. CDR3 length equals 17 residues. V shed 3 bases, J shed 8 bases, and the junction held 8 bases outside the gene matches. The CDR3 DNA reads as TGTGCCAGCAGCTTCGCTGGGACTAGCGGGGGGATGGATGAGCAGTTCTTC. This gives the protein CASSFAGTSGGMDEQFF.

The chain is built from TRBV4-3 and TRBJ1-4; D remains ambiguous. V lost 4 bases, J lost 5 bases, and 8 bases lay in between. The CDR3 has 13 residues. Germline V gene lookup returns CDR1 LGHNA and CDR2 YSLEER. CDR3 in DNA: TGCGCCAGCAGCCCCCGCAGGAATGAAAAACTGTTTTTT. Amino acids: CASSPRRNEKLFF.

This clone was picked up one time. The CDR3 DNA reads as TGTGCCAGCAGCCCTGACAGAAATTCACCCCTCCACTTT. This sequence encodes CASSPDRNSPLHF. This chain links TRBV12-3 or TRBV12-4 with TRBJ1-6; tentative D call: TRBD1 (5 bases). This CDR3 has 13 residues. V lost 6 bases, J lost 7 bases, and 10 bases lay in between.

This clone was recorded only once. The V and J genes are TRBV19 and TRBJ1-1; maybe TRBD1 (5 bases). V was pared by 11 bases and J by 4 bases, with 20 bases between. The CDR3 consists of 14 residues. From germline, CDR1 is LNHDA and CDR2 SQIVND (reference sequence). CDR3 nucleotide sequence: TGTGCCTATGAGTGGGGCGGGGGAGGCACTGAAGCTTTCTTT. Amino acids: CAYEWGGGGTEAFF.

V and J are TRBV2 and TRBJ1-4, with 8 bases fitting TRBD1. With V trimmed by 9 bases and J by 8 bases, 5 bases remained unmatched. Germline-derived CDR1 and CDR2 are SNHLY and FYNNEI. This CDR3 is built from 12 residues. In DNA form, the CDR3 reads TGTGCCAGTGGACAGGGAGGAGAAAAACTGTTTTTT. This translates into CASGQGGEKLFF.

This clone has only one observation. The chain employs TRBV30 and TRBJ1-2, with D tentatively TRBD1 (6 bases). The germline V gene has CDR1 GTSNPN and CDR2 SVGIG (reference sequence). This CDR3 spans 14 amino acids. The V and J ends lost 5 bases and 4 bases respectively, with 17 bases between them. CDR3 residues: CAWAGGGLGYGYTF. The CDR3 DNA reads as TGTGCCTGGGCCGGAGGGGGGCTAGGCTATGGCTACACCTTC.

The rearrangement uses TRBV10-3 and TRBJ2-1; D unclear. Trimming left V 0 bases short and J 4 bases short, with 10 bases between. This CDR3 region has 15 residues. Germline-derived CDR1 and CDR2 are ENHRY and SYGVKD. CDR3 sequence (DNA): TGTGCCATCAGTGAGTCGGTGGAAGATTACAATGAGCAGTTCTTC. Translated: CAISESVEDYNEQFF.

V gene TRBV18 combines with J gene TRBJ2-1; 12 positions match TRBD2. V dropped 5 bases and J dropped 5; count of bases not matched to a gene: 16. The CDR3 has 19 amino acids. Germline V gene lookup returns CDR1 KGHSH and CDR2 LQKENI. The CDR3 nucleotides read TGTGCCAGCTCATCCCTTGGACTAGCGGGGACCGAACCTAACAATGAGCAGTTCTTC. Amino acids: CASSSLGLAGTEPNNEQFF.

This clone was observed a handful of times. The gene calls are TRBV9 and TRBJ1-3; D unclear. Per germline, CDR1 SGDLS and CDR2 YYNGEE. This CDR3 spans 15 amino acids. V lost 7 bases to trimming and J lost 0 bases, with 14 bases between them. CDR3 DNA sequence: TGTGCCAGCGCGGGGAACGTCTTCTCTGGAAACACCATATATTTT. Translating it yields CASAGNVFSGNTIYF.

This sequence joins TRBV3-1 (or the pseudogene TRBV3-2) and TRBJ2-1; 11 positions agree with TRBD2. CDR3 size: 17 residues. Germline CDR1 LGHDT, CDR2 YNNKEL (reference sequence). V lost 6 bases and J lost 0; bases outside the gene matches: 7. CDR3 region: CASSRLAGSSSYNEQFF. The CDR3 DNA reads TGTGCCAGCAGTCGACTAGCGGGGAGTAGCTCCTACAATGAGCAGTTCTTC.

The chain uses TRBV30 and TRBJ2-6, with D possibly TRBD1 on 5 matching bases. The length of the CDR3 is 14 residues. Germline loops: CDR1 GTSNPN, CDR2 SVGIG (reference sequence). Trimming took off 5 bases at V and 1 base at J, with 9 bases between the two ends. CDR3 loop: CAWSPGSGANVLTF. CDR3 nucleotides: TGTGCCTGGTCCCCAGGGTCTGGGGCCAACGTCCTGACTTTC.

In nucleotides, the CDR3 is TGCAGTGCTAGAGACAATGAGCAGTTCTTC. Translation gives CSARDNEQFF. The gene calls are TRBV20-1 and TRBJ2-1; unclear D gene. V lost 0 bases and J 6 bases, leaving 0 bases between the germline ends. Germline assignment: CDR1 DFQATT and CDR2 SNEGSKA (reference sequence). CDR3 length equals 10 residues.

This clone has a single count. V is TRBV4-1 and J is TRBJ1-5; unclear D gene. V gave up 1 base and J gave up 2 bases, with 18 bases separating them. The CDR3 totals 18 residues. Germline CDR1 reads MGHRA; CDR2 reads YSYEKL. CDR3 amino acids: CASSQVGRSARGNQPQHF. Written as DNA, the CDR3 is TGCGCCAGCAGCCAAGTCGGCCGATCGGCGCGGGGCAATCAGCCCCAGCATTTT.

This clone has just one count. This sequence joins TRBV24-1 and TRBJ2-1; 13 bases are a match to TRBD2. The CDR3 length is 16 residues. Per the germline V gene, CDR1 is KGHDR and CDR2 is SFDVKD. With 6 bases clipped from V and 5 bases from J, the junction kept 6 bases outside the gene matches. The CDR3 bases are TGTGCCACCAGTAGGACTAGCGGGGGACTTCACAATGAGCAGTTCTTC. Translation: CATSRTSGGLHNEQFF.

The V call is TRBV7-9, the J call TRBJ2-5, with 8 bases lining up with TRBD1. CDR3 length: 15 amino acids. The V segment lost 2 bases and the J segment 4 bases; nucleotides outside the gene matches: 6. Germline CDR1 and CDR2: SEHNR and FQNEAQ (reference sequence). The CDR3 here is CASSLNRGRGETQYF. DNA of the CDR3: TGTGCCAGCAGCTTAAACAGGGGGAGAGGAGAGACCCAGTACTTC.

The rearrangement uses TRBV5-1 and TRBJ1-4; 9 positions agree with TRBD1. The CDR3 length is 15 residues. Germline V gene sequence: CDR1 SGHRS, CDR2 YFSETQ. V shed 1 base and J 7 bases; nucleotides not matched to a gene: 5. CDR3 protein: CASSLSQGASEKLFF. CDR3 coding DNA: TGCGCCAGCAGCTTGTCACAGGGGGCCTCTGAAAAACTGTTTTTT.

The CDR3 here is CASSEAGPQLSQFF. The CDR3 DNA follows: TGTGCCAGCAGTGAAGCTGGGCCTCAGCTGTCGCAGTTCTTC. The chain carries TRBV6-1 and TRBJ2-1; D gene unclear. The CDR3 is 14 residues long. Germline CDR1 is MNHNS and CDR2 is SASEGT. Trimming shortened V by 0 bases and J by 12 bases, and 15 bases separated the two germline ends.

The rearrangement joins TRBV5-4 to TRBJ1-6; D is unresolved. This CDR3 region has 17 residues. V gave up 0 bases and J gave up 6 bases, with 16 bases separating them. Germline V CDR1 and CDR2: SGHNT, YYREEE (reference sequence). The CDR3 is CASSLDPTRVPNSPLHF. In nucleotides, the CDR3 is TGTGCCAGCAGCTTGGACCCGACGCGCGTTCCTAATTCACCCCTCCACTTT.